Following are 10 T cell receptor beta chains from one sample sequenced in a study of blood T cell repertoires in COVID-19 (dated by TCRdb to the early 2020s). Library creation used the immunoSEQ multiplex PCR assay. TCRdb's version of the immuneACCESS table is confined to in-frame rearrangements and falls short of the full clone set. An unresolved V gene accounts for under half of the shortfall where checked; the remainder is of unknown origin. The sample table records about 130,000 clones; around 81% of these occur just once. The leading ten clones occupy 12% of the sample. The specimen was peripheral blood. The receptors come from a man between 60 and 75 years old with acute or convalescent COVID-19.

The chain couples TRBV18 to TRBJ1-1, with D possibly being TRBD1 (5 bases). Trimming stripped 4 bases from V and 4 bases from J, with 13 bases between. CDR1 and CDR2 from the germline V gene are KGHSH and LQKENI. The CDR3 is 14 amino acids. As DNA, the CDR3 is TGTGCCAGCTCACAAGGAGGGGAGGGCACTGAAGCTTTCTTT. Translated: CASSQGGEGTEAFF.

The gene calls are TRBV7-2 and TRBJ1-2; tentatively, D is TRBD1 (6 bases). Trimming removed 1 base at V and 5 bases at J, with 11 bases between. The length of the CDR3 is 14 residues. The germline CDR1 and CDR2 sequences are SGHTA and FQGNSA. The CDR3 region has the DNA TGTGCCAGCAGCTTAGGGTCAGGGGAGTATGGCTACACCTTC. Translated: CASSLGSGEYGYTF.

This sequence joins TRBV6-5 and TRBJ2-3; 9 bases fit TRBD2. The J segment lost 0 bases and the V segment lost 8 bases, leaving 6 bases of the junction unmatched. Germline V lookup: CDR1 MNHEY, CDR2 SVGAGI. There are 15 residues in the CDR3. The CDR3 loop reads CASWLAGISTDTQYF. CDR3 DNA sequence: TGTGCCAGCTGGCTAGCGGGGATAAGCACAGATACGCAGTATTTT.

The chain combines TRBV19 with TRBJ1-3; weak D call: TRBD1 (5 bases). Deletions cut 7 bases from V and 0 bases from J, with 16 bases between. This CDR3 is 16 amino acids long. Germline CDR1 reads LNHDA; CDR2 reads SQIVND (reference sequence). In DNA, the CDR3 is TGTGCCAGTATCGAAAGGGGCGCGAGCTCTGGAAACACCATATATTTT. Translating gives CASIERGASSGNTIYF.

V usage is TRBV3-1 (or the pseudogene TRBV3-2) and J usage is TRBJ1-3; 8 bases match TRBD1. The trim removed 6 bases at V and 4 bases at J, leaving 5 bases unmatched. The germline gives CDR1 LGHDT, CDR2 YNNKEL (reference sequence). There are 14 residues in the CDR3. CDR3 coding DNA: TGTGCCAGCAGAGCAGGGGGCTTGGGAAACACCATATATTTT. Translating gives CASRAGGLGNTIYF.

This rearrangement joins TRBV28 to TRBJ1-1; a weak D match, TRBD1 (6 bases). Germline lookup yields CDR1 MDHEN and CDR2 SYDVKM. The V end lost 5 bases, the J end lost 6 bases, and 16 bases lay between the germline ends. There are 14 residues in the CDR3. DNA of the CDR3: TGTGCCAGCAGTCCGCCACAGGGAATCTCTGAAGCTTTCTTT. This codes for CASSPPQGISEAFF.

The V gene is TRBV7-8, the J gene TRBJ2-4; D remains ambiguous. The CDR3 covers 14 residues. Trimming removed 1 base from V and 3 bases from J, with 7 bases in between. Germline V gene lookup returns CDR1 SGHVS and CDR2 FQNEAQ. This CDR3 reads CASSLVFSKNIQYF. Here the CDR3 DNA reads TGTGCCAGCAGCTTAGTTTTCAGCAAAAACATTCAGTACTTC.

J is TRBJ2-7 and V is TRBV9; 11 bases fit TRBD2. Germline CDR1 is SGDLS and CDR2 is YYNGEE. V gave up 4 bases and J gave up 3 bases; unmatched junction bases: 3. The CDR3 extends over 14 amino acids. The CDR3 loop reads CASSIGTSGYEQYF. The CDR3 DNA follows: TGTGCCAGCAGCATCGGGACTAGCGGCTACGAGCAGTACTTC.

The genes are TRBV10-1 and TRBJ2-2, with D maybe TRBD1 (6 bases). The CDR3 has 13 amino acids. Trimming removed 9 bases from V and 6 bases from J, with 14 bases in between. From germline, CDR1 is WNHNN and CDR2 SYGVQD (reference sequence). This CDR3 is CASTGFDAGELFF. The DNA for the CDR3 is TGCGCCAGTACAGGGTTCGACGCCGGGGAGCTGTTTTTT.

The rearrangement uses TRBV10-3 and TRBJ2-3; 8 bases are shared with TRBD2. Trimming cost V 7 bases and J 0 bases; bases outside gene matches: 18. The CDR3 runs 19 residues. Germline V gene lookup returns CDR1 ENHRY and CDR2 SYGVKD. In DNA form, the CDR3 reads TGTGCCATCAACCCATTTAGTGCGACTAGCGAAGGAAGCACAGATACGCAGTATTTT. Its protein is CAINPFSATSEGSTDTQYF.